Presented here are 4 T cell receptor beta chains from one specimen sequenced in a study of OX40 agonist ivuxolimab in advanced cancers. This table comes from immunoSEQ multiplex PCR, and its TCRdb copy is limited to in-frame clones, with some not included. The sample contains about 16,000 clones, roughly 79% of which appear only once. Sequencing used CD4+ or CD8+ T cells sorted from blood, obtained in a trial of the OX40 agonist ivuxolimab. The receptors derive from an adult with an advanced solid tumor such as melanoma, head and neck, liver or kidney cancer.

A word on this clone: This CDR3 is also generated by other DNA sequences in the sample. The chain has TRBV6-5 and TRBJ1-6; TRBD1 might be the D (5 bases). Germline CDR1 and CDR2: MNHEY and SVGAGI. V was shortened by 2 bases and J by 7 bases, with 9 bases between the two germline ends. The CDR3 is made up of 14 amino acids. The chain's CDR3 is CASSYRGSNSPLHF. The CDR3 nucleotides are TGTGCCAGCAGTTACCGGGGCAGCAATTCACCCCTCCACTTT.

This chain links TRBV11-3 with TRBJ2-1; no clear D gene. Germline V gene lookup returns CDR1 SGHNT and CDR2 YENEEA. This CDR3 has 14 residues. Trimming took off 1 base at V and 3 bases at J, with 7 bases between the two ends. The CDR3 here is CASSLGADYNEQFF. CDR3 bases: TGTGCCAGCAGCTTAGGCGCGGACTACAATGAGCAGTTCTTC.

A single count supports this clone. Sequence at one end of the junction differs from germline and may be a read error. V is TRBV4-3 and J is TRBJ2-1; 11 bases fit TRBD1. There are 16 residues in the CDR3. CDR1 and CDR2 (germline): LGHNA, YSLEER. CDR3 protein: CAGSQEGTGGYNEQFF. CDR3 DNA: TGCGCCGGCAGCCAAGAGGGGACAGGGGGATACAATGAGCAGTTCTTC.

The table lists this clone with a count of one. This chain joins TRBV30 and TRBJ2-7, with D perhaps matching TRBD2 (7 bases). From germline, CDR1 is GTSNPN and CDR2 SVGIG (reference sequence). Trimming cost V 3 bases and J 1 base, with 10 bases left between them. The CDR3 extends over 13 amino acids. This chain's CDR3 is CAWRGGGSYEQYF. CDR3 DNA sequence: TGTGCCTGGAGAGGGGGGGGATCCTACGAGCAGTACTTC. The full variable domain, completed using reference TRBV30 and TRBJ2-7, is SQTIHQWPATLVQPVGSPLSLECTVEGTSNPNLYWYRQAAGRGLQLLFYSVGIGQISSEVPQNLSASRPQDRQFILSSKKLLLSDSGFYLCAWRGGGSYEQYFGPGTRLTVT.